Below are 13 T cell receptor beta chains sequenced from a single sample in a study of shared clonotypes between healthy human individuals. Clones were sequenced by immunoSEQ multiplex PCR, and TCRdb holds only the in-frame ones, with some missing. In the table there are millions of clones, just over 90% of which are singletons. Naivety among CD8 cells was defined by CD45RO negativity and positive CCR7 selection, thereby excluding terminally differentiated effector memory CD45RA+ cells. Sequenced input: naive CD8+ T cells from PBMCs. These receptors originate from a man younger than 35 in good health. Some clones in this sample may be carry-over from other donors' samples.

The chain is built from TRBV19 and TRBJ2-1, with D maybe TRBD2 (5 bases). CDR1 and CDR2 from the germline V gene are LNHDA and SQIVND (reference sequence). The CDR3 is 15 amino acids. V was clipped by 0 bases and J by 0 bases, with 6 bases between them. The CDR3, as DNA: TGTGCCAGTAGTATAGAAGGGAGCTCCTACAATGAGCAGTTCTTC. This gives the protein CASSIEGSSYNEQFF.

The chain uses TRBV15 and TRBJ1-5; 9 bases fit TRBD1. The V gene's germline CDR1 is LNHNV and CDR2 YYDKDF (reference sequence). CDR3 length: 18 residues. V was pared by 0 bases and J by 7 bases, with 13 bases of the junction left unmatched. The CDR3 sequence: CATSRDRRDRDFRQPQHF. The CDR3 bases are TGTGCCACCAGCAGAGATCGACGGGACAGGGACTTTAGACAGCCCCAGCATTTT.

The J gene is TRBJ2-5, the V gene TRBV7-9, with 10 positions matching TRBD2. The J call is doubtful: the DNA matches TRBJ2-7 better. This CDR3 has 17 residues. CDR1 is SEHNR, CDR2 FQNEAQ, per germline (reference sequence). The CDR3 loop reads CASRSARLAGDAYEQYF. The CDR3 DNA is TGTGCCAGCAGGTCAGCCCGGCTAGCGGGAGACGCCTACGAGCAGTACTTC.

The genes are TRBV27 and TRBJ1-3; possible D gene TRBD1, 6 bases. Deletions cut 4 bases from V and 8 bases from J, with 12 bases between. The CDR3 has 13 amino acids. Germline V gene lookup returns CDR1 MNHEY and CDR2 SMNVEV (reference sequence). The CDR3 region has the DNA TGTGCCAGCAGTTCCACAGGGTACGACACCATATATTTT. This encodes CASSSTGYDTIYF.

As to this clone: This specimen includes other DNA sequences encoding the same CDR3. The CDR3 loop is CASSLSGVSYEQYF. CDR3 bases: TGTGCCAGCAGTTTATCAGGGGTGAGCTACGAGCAGTACTTC. J is TRBJ2-7 and V is TRBV27; weak D call: TRBD1 (5 bases). Per germline, CDR1 MNHEY and CDR2 SMNVEV (reference sequence). The CDR3 extends over 14 amino acids. V lost 0 bases and J lost 3, with 9 bases in between.

The table lists this clone with a count of one. The chain links TRBV11-2 to TRBJ1-2, with no clear D. Germline CDR1 SGHAT, CDR2 FQNNGV. The CDR3 contains 12 residues. V was pared by 1 base and J by 8 bases, with 8 bases between. The CDR3 loop is CASSLVDRGYTF. In nucleotides, the CDR3 is TGTGCCAGCAGCTTAGTTGATAGAGGCTACACCTTC.

This clone was found once. This chain joins TRBV2 and TRBJ2-1, with TRBD2 matching 7 bases. The CDR3 consists of 16 residues. The V segment lost 5 bases and the J segment 0 bases; nucleotides outside the gene matches: 7. Germline V gives CDR1 SNHLY, CDR2 FYNNEI. CDR3 in amino acids: CASSLSGAVSYNEQFF. The CDR3 DNA reads as TGTGCCAGCAGTTTAAGCGGGGCCGTCTCCTACAATGAGCAGTTCTTC.

In its sample, this clone was seen once. At the DNA level, this CDR3 is encoded by other sequences in the same sample as well. The V and J genes are TRBV4-1 and TRBJ2-7; 8 nucleotides match TRBD2. Germline CDR1 reads MGHRA; CDR2 reads YSYEKL. The CDR3 has 13 residues. J gave up 2 bases and V 4 bases, and 1 base lay outside the gene matches. The CDR3 sequence is CASSPGRAYEQYF. The CDR3 DNA follows: TGCGCCAGCAGCCCCGGGAGGGCCTACGAGCAGTACTTC.

The CDR3 is CASSPKGVVANYGYTF. In DNA form, the CDR3 reads TGTGCCAGCAGCCCGAAGGGGGTGGTAGCTAACTATGGCTACACCTTC. J is TRBJ1-2 and V is TRBV7-9, with a tentative D call TRBD1 (6 bases). The CDR3 runs 16 residues. Germline V gene sequence: CDR1 SEHNR, CDR2 FQNEAQ (reference sequence). V lost 5 bases to trimming and J lost 0 bases, with 16 bases between them.

The CDR3 coding sequence is TGTGCCAGCAGTGAAGGACTAGCGGTCCAAGAGACCCAGTACTTC. Translating gives CASSEGLAVQETQYF. The rearrangement joins TRBV6-1 to TRBJ2-5; 9 positions agree with TRBD2. CDR3 size: 15 residues. CDR1 is MNHNS, CDR2 SASEGT, per germline. With 1 base clipped from V and 1 base from J, the junction kept 1 base outside the gene matches.

The rearrangement links TRBV7-6 to TRBJ1-5; D is undetermined. Germline values: CDR1 SGHVS, CDR2 FNYEAQ. The CDR3 extends over 13 amino acids. V shed 8 bases and J shed 2 bases, with 10 bases lying between them. The CDR3 loop is CASAPWGNQPQHF. In DNA, the CDR3 is TGTGCCAGCGCTCCCTGGGGCAATCAGCCCCAGCATTTT. Full variable domain (rest looked up from reference TRBV7-6 and TRBJ1-5): GAGVSQSPRYKVTKRGQDVALRCDPISGHVSLYWYRQALGQGPEFLTYFNYEAQQDKSGLPNDRFSAERPEGSISTLTIQRTEQRDSAMYRCASAPWGNQPQHFGDGTRLSIL.

Details on this clone: Given a much more abundant clone one base away, this may be a read error. Other DNA sequences in the sample encode the same CDR3. J is TRBJ1-5 and V is TRBV19; 7 positions agree with TRBD1. The V gene's germline CDR1 is LNHDA and CDR2 SQIVND (reference sequence). V shed 2 bases and J 4 bases; nucleotides not matched to a gene: 2. CDR3 size: 14 residues. Here the CDR3 reads CASSIRDRNQPQHF. The DNA of the CDR3 is TGTGCCAGTAGTATAAGGGACAGAAATCAGCCCCAGCATTTT.

On this clone itself: Other DNA sequences from this sample encode an identical CDR3 as well. The V gene is TRBV7-6, the J gene TRBJ2-1, with D perhaps TRBD2 (6 bases). The V end lost 1 base, the J end lost 4 bases, and 11 bases lay between the germline ends. The CDR3 spans 15 residues. Germline CDR1 reads SGHVS; CDR2 reads FNYEAQ. The DNA for the CDR3 is TGTGCCAGCAGCTTAGGCGGCGGGACTTACAATGAGCAGTTCTTC. It codes for CASSLGGGTYNEQFF.